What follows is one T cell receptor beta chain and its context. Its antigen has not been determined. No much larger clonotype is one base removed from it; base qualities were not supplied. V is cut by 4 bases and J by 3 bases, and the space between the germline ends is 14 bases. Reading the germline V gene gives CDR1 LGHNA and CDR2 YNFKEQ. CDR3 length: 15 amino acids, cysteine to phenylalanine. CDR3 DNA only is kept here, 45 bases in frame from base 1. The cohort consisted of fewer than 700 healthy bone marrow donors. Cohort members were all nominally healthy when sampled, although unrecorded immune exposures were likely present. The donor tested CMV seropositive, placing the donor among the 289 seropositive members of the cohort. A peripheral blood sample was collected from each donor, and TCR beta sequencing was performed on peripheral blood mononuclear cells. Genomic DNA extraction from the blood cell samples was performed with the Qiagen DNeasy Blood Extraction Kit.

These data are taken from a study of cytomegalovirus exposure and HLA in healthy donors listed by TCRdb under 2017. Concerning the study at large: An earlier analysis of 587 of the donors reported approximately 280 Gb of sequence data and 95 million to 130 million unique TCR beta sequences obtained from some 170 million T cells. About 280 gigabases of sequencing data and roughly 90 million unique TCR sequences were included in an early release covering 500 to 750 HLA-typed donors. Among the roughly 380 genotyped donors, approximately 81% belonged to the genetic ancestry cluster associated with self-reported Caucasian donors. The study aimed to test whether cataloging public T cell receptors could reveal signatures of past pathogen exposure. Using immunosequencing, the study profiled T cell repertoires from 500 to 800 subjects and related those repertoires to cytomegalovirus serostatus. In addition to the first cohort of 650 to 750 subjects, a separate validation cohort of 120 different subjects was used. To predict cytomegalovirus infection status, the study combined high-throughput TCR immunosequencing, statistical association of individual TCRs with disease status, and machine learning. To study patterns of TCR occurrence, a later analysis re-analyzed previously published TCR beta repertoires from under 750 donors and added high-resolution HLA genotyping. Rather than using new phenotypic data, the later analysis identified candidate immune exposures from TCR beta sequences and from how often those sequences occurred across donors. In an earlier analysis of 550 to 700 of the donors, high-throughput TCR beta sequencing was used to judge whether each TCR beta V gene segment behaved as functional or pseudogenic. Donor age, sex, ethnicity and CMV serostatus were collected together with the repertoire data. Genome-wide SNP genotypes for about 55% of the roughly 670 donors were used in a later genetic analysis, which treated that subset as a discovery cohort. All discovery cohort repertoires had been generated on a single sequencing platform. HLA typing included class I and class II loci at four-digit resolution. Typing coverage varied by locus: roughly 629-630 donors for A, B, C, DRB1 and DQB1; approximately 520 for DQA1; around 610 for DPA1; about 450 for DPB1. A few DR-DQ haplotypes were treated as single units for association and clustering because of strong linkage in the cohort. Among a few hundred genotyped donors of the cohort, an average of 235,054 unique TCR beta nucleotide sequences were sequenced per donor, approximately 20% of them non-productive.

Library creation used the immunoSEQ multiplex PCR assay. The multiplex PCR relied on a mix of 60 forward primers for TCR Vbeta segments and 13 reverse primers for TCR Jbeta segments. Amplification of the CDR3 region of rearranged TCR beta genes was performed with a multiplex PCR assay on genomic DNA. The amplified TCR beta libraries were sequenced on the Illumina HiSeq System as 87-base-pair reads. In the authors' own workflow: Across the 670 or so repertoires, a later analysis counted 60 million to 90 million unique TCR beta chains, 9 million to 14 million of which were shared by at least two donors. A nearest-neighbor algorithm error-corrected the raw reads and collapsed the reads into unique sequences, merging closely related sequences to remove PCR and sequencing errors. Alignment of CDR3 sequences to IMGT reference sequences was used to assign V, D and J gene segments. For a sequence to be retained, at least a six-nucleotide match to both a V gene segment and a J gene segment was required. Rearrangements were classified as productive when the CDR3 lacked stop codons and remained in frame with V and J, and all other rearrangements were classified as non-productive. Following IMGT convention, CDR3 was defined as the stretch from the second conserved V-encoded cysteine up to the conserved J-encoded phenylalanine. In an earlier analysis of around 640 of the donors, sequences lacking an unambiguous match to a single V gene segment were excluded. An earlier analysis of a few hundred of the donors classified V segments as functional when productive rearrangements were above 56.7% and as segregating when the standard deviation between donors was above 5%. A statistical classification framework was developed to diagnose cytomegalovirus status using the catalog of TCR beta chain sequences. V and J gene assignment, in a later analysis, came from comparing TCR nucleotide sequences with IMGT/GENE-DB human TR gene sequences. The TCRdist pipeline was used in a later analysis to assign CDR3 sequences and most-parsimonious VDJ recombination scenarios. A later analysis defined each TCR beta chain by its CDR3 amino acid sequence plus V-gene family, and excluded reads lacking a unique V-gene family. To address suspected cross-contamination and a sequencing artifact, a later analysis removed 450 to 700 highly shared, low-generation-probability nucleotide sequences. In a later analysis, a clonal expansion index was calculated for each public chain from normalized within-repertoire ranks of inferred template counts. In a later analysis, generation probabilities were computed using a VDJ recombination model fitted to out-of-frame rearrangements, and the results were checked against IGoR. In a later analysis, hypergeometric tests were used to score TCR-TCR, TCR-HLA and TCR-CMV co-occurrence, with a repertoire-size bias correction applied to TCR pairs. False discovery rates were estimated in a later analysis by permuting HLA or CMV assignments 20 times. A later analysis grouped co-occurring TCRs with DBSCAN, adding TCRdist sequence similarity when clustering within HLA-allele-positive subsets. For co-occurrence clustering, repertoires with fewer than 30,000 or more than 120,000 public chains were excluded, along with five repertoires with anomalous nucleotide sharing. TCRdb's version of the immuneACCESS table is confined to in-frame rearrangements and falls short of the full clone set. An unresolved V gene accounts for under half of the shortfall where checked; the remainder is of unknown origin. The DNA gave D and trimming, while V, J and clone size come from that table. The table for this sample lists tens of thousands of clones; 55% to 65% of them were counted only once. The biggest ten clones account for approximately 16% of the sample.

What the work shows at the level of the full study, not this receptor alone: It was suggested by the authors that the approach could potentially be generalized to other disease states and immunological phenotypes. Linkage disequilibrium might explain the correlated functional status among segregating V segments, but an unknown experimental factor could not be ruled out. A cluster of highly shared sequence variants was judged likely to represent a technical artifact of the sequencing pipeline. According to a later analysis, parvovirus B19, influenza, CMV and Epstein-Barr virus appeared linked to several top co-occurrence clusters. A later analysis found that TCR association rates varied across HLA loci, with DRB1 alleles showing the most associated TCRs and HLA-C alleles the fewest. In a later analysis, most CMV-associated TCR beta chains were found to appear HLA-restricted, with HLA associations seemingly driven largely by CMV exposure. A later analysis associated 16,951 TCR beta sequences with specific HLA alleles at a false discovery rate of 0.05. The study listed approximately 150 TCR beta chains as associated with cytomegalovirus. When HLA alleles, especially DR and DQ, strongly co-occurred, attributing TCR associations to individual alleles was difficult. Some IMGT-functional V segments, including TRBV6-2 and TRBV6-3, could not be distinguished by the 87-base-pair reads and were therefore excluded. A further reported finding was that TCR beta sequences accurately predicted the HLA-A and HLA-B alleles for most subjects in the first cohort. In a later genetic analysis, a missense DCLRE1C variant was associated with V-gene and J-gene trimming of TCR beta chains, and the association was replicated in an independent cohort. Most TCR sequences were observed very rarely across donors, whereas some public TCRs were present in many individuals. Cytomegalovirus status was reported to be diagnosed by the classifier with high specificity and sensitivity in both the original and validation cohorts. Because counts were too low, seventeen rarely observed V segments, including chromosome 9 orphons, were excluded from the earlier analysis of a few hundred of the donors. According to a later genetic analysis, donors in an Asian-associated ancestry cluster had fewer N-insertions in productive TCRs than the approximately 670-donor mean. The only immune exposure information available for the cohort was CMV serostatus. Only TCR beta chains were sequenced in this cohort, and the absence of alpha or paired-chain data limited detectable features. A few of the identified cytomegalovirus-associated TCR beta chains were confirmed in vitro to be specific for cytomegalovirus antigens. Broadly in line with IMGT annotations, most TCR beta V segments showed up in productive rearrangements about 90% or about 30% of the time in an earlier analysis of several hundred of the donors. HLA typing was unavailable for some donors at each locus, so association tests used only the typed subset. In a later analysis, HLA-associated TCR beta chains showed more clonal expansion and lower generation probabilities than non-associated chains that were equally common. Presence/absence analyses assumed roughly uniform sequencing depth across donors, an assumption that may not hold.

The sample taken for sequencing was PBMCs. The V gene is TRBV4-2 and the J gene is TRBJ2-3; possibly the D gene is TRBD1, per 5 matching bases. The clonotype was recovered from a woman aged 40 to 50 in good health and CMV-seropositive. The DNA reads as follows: TGTGCCAGCAGCCTTACAGGCCCGGAGACAGATACGCAGTATTTT. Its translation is CASSLTGPETDTQYF.